Reported below is one T cell receptor beta chain. Antigen specificity is unknown. The data were obtained in a study of cytomegalovirus exposure and HLA in healthy donors. Looking at the study overall: An analysis done earlier identified more than 100 million unique TCR beta sequences from about 179 million T cells.

V lost 2 bases to trimming and J lost 3 bases; unmatched junction nucleotides: 8. CDR1 and CDR2 (germline): SGHRS, YFSETQ. This CDR3 is built from 18 residues. The study, taken as a whole, reports: According to reports, the classifier identified cytomegalovirus status with high specificity and sensitivity. For presence/absence analyses, sequencing depth was assumed to be roughly uniform across donors.

It was with 60 Vbeta and 13 Jbeta primers that the PCR ran. How the authors handled the data: The count from a later analysis was 79 million or so unique TCR beta chains, roughly 11 million of them shared. Assay: immunoSEQ multiplex PCR; the TCRdb copy retains only in-frame clones and omits some. From that table come the V and J calls and clone size; the DNA was used to work out D and trimming. The table shows some 85,000 clones, with 70% to 85% occurring only once. Input material: PBMCs. The chain links TRBV5-1 to TRBJ2-7, with 16 bases lining up with TRBD2. The TCR sequence derives from a woman aged 45 to 65 in good health and CMV-seronegative. The CDR3 region has the DNA TGCGCCAGCAGCTTCGGGACTAGCGGGAGGGCCTCTGACTACGAGCAGTACTTC. Encoded protein: CASSFGTSGRASDYEQYF.